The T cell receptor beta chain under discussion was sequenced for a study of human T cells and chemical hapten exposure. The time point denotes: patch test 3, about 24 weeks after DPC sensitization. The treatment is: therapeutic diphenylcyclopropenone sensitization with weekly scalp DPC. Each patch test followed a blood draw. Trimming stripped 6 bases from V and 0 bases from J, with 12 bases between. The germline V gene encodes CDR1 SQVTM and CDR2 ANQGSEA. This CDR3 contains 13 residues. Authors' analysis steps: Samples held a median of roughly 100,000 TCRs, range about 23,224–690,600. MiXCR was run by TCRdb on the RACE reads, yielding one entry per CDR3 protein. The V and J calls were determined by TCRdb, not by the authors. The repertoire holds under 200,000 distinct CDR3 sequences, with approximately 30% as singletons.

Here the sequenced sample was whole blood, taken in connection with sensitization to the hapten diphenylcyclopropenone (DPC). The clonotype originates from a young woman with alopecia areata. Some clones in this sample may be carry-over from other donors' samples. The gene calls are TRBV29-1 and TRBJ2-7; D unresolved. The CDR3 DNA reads TGCAGCGTAGGGTCCTTGAGCTCCTACGAGCAGTACTTC. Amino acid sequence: CSVGSLSSYEQYF.